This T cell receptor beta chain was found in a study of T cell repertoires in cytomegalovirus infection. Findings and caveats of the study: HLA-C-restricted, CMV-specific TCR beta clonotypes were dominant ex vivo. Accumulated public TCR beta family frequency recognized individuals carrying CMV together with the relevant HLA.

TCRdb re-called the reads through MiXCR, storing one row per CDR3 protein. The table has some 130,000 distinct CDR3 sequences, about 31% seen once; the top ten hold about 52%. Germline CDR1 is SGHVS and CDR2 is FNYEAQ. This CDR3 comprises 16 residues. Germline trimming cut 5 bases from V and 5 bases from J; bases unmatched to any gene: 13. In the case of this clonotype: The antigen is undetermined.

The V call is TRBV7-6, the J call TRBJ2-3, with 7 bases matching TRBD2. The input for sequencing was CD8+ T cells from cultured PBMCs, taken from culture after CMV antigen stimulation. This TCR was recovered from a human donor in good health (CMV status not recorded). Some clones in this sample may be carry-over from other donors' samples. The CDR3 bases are TGTGCCAGCAGCCAGTCGATGGGGGGGGAAGGAGATACGCAGTATTTT. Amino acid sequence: CASSQSMGGEGDTQYF.